This T cell receptor beta chain was captured by sequencing in a study of human versus mouse CDR3 diversity and MHC coevolution. Generated by immunoSEQ multiplex PCR, the TCRdb table keeps only in-frame clones and is missing some. The table includes about 81,000 clones, 80% to 95% detected once. Looked up from germline, CDR1 is LNHDA and CDR2 is SQIVND (reference sequence). The junction had 2 bases not matched to a gene; V was cut back by 1 base and J by 4 bases. CDR3 length equals 14 residues. The sequencing input was naive CD4+ T cells from blood. Subset noted: CD45RO-negative CD62L-positive naive CD4 T cells. The V call is TRBV19, the J call TRBJ2-7, with 9 positions matching TRBD2. The receptor was derived from a person aged 30 to 69 in good health. This chain's CDR3 is CASSIGTSAYEQYF. As DNA, the CDR3 is TGTGCCAGTAGTATAGGGACTAGCGCGTACGAGCAGTACTTC.